This T cell receptor (beta chain) came from a study of T cell repertoires in cytomegalovirus infection. Remarks on this clonotype: What it binds is unknown.

Germline V lookup: CDR1 MNHEY, CDR2 SVGEGT. V lost 5 bases and J 5 bases, leaving 10 bases between the germline ends. CDR3 length: 12 amino acids. The study, taken as a whole, reports: CMV-specific HLA-C-restricted TCR beta clonotypes dominated the ex vivo response.

One entry per CDR3 protein results from TCRdb running MiXCR on the reads. The sample has around 85,000 distinct CDR3 sequences; approximately 43% are singletons. This chain uses TRBV6-2 or TRBV6-3 with TRBJ2-7; the D gene is possibly TRBD2 (6 bases). This TCR was sampled from a human donor in good health (CMV status not recorded). Some clones in this sample may be carry-over from other donors' samples. Sequenced here: CD8+ T cells from cultured PBMCs, sampled from culture after CMV antigen stimulation. CDR3 protein: CASSNPSDEQYF. The CDR3 bases are TGTGCCAGCAGTAACCCTAGCGACGAGCAGTACTTC.